This T cell receptor beta chain was found in a study of Ad26.COV2.S vaccination and SARS-CoV-2 variants. Overall study: As a participant in COV1001, the donor was in the Ad26.COV2.S trial arm.

V was pared by 2 bases and J by 2 bases, with 6 bases between. The CDR3 has 14 amino acids. The germline V gene encodes CDR1 MNHEY and CDR2 SVGAGI. Treatment meaning: 15 to 20 received Ad26.COV2.S at low or high dose, single or two shots; about five received placebo; per-sample allocation not given. Samples analyzed were those drawn on day 63 after the first vaccine or placebo injection. Boston hosted the donor, who was an adult aged 18-55 years. Built on an Ad26 vector, the vaccine expressed Wuhan-strain SARS-CoV-2 spike. In regard to this clone: Other DNA sequences in this specimen translate into the identical CDR3.

Measured with immunoSEQ multiplex PCR; TCRdb has only the in-frame clones, and not every one. The table records roughly 680,000 clones, about 90% of them present only once. The sample in question was peripheral blood, obtained in a trial of Ad26.COV2.S vaccine versus placebo. The chain combines TRBV6-5 with TRBJ2-2; D is uncertain. This receptor was taken from a person aged 18-60 years who received the Ad26.COV2.S COVID-19 vaccine or a placebo. CDR3 DNA: TGTGCCAGCAGTTACCGGATTAACACCGGGGAGCTGTTTTTT. Translation: CASSYRINTGELFF.